A selection of T cell receptor beta chains follows, all from one sample in a study of blood T cell repertoires in COVID-19. Libraries were prepared by immunoSEQ multiplex PCR; TCRdb keeps only in-frame clonotypes and omits some of them. The repertoire has roughly 250,000 clones, around nine tenths of them found once; the top ten carry under 2.5%. The sequenced sample was PBMCs or T cells enriched from blood (not recorded which). The receptors originated from a young woman who had recovered from COVID-19. The CDR3 runs from the conserved cysteine through the conserved F or W. D genes are given only for firm matches. Some rows have no size entry. The others give once, few or many, or a class for an expanded clone.

NA	TRBV12-3/TRBV12-4	TRBJ2-7	NA	CASSYRLRGEQYF	TGTGCCAGCAGTTACCGCCTAAGGGGCGAGCAGTACTTC
NA	TRBV9	TRBJ2-2	NA	CASSVEPQGNTGELFF	TGTGCCAGCAGCGTAGAGCCCCAGGGGAACACCGGGGAGCTGTTTTTT
TRBD1	TRBV28	TRBJ1-2	NA	CASRYSHRDRGHF	TGTGCCAGCAGATATTCCCACAGGGACAGGGGGCACTTC
NA	TRBV19	TRBJ1-5	once	CASSITTGGRQPQHF	TGTGCCAGTAGTATAACCACGGGGGGGCGACAGCCCCAGCATTTT
TRBD1	TRBV27	TRBJ1-2	NA	CASSQQGANYGYTF	TGTGCCAGCAGTCAACAGGGGGCTAACTATGGCTACACCTTC
TRBD1	TRBV11-2	TRBJ1-2	NA	CASAWDSINYGYTF	TGTGCCAGCGCTTGGGACAGCATTAATTATGGCTACACCTTC
NA	TRBV4-1	TRBJ1-2	NA	CASSHGQGINYGYTF	TGCGCCAGCAGCCATGGGCAGGGGATAAACTATGGCTACACCTTC
NA	TRBV15	TRBJ2-3	NA	CATSMQSVGTQYF	TGTGCCACCAGCATGCAGAGTGTGGGCACGCAGTATTTT
TRBD2	TRBV19	TRBJ2-2	NA	CASSISAGAGELFF	TGTGCCAGTAGTATCTCAGCGGGAGCCGGGGAGCTGTTTTTT
NA	TRBV11-1	TRBJ2-7	NA	CASSLSDSYEQYF	TGTGCCAGCAGCTTAAGTGACAGCTACGAGCAGTACTTC
TRBD1	TRBV5-5	TRBJ1-4	few	CASSLQGAGNEKLFF	TGTGCCAGCAGCTTACAGGGGGCGGGTAATGAAAAACTGTTTTTT
TRBD1	TRBV18	TRBJ1-6	NA	CASSPPGTAGSPLHF	TGTGCCAGCTCACCACCCGGGACAGCTGGTTCACCCCTCCACTTT
NA	TRBV11-2	TRBJ1-4	NA	CASHRQGGEKLFF	TGTGCCAGCCATCGGCAGGGCGGCGAAAAACTGTTTTTT
TRBD1	TRBV4-1	TRBJ1-1	NA	CASSQMGTGNGVNTEAFF	TGCGCCAGCAGCCAGATGGGGACAGGTAATGGGGTGAACACTGAAGCTTTCTTT
NA	TRBV12-3/TRBV12-4	TRBJ1-5	NA	CASSSREDQPQHF	TGTGCCAGCAGTTCCAGGGAGGATCAGCCCCAGCATTTT
NA	TRBV28	TRBJ1-2	NA	CASTSQGTYTF	TGTGCCAGCACCTCTCAGGGTACCTACACCTTC
NA	TRBV2	TRBJ1-3	NA	CASSDAVHSGNTIYF	TGTGCCAGCAGTGACGCAGTTCACTCTGGAAACACCATATATTTT
NA	TRBV6-2/TRBV6-3	TRBJ2-5	NA	CASSYSALHAQETQYF	TGTGCCAGCAGTTACTCGGCCTTACACGCCCAAGAGACCCAGTACTTC
TRBD2	TRBV27	TRBJ2-5	NA	CASSVSGGAETQYF	TGTGCCAGCAGCGTTAGCGGGGGGGCCGAGACCCAGTACTTC
NA	TRBV11-2	TRBJ1-6	NA	CASSLRTANSPLHF	TGTGCCAGCAGCTTAAGGACAGCTAATTCACCCCTCCACTTT
NA	TRBV18	TRBJ1-6	NA	CASSPGLTYNSPLHF	TGTGCCAGCTCACCGGGACTAACGTATAATTCACCCCTCCACTTT
NA	TRBV2	TRBJ1-1	NA	CASSEARNTEAFF	TGTGCCAGCAGTGAAGCCCGGAACACTGAAGCTTTCTTT
NA	TRBV5-4	TRBJ2-7	few	CASSPDFGTYLYEQYF	TGTGCCAGCAGCCCCGATTTCGGGACTTACCTCTACGAGCAGTACTTC
NA	TRBV24-1	TRBJ2-7	NA	CATSDDNSYEQYF	TGTGCCACCAGTGATGACAACAGCTACGAGCAGTACTTC
NA	TRBV5-1	TRBJ1-1	NA	CASSLVRTDHEAFF	TGCGCCAGCAGCTTGGTGAGGACAGATCATGAAGCTTTCTTT
TRBD2	TRBV2	TRBJ2-4	NA	CASSKMGAGGDIQYF	TGTGCCAGCAGCAAAATGGGGGCGGGAGGGGACATTCAGTACTTC
TRBD1	TRBV18	TRBJ1-1	NA	CASSPPSGQGPTEAFF	TGTGCCAGCTCACCACCGTCGGGACAGGGGCCCACTGAAGCTTTCTTT
NA	TRBV24-1	TRBJ1-5	NA	CATSETGSRPQHF	TGTGCCACCAGTGAAACGGGGTCGCGGCCCCAGCATTTT
NA	TRBV29-1	TRBJ1-1	once	CSARDAQGREAFF	TGCAGCGCAAGGGATGCACAGGGTCGTGAAGCTTTCTTT
TRBD1	TRBV18	TRBJ1-5	NA	CASSQRTGVLQPQHF	TGTGCCAGCTCACAACGGACAGGGGTGCTTCAGCCCCAGCATTTT
NA	TRBV29-1	TRBJ1-1	NA	CSTRGTEAFF	TGCAGCACACGAGGCACTGAAGCTTTCTTT
TRBD1	TRBV28	TRBJ2-5	NA	CASSWGDRGETQYF	TGTGCCAGCAGTTGGGGGGACAGGGGCGAGACCCAGTACTTC
NA	TRBV14	TRBJ1-2	NA	CASSQTLTGGYTF	TGTGCCAGCAGCCAAACCCTGACTGGGGGCTACACCTTC
TRBD1	TRBV5-4	TRBJ1-2	NA	CASSLGTANYGYTF	TGTGCCAGCAGCCTGGGGACAGCTAACTATGGCTACACCTTC
TRBD2	TRBV3-1/TRBV3-2	TRBJ2-2	NA	CASSQKIWLAESNTGELFF	TGTGCCAGCAGCCAAAAGATTTGGCTAGCGGAATCGAACACCGGGGAGCTGTTTTTT
TRBD2	TRBV27	TRBJ2-3	NA	CASSRRASGVTDTQYF	TGTGCCAGCAGCAGGAGGGCTAGCGGGGTGACAGATACGCAGTATTTT